The rows below give T cell receptor beta chains drawn from one sample of a study of shared clonotypes between healthy human individuals. Generated by immunoSEQ multiplex PCR, the TCRdb table keeps only in-frame clones and is missing some. The sample lists about 580,000 clones; about 98% were seen once. Material: naive CD8+ T cells sorted from blood. These receptor sequences come from a man younger than 45 in good health. The CDR3 runs from the conserved cysteine through the conserved F or W. A D gene is named only where the DNA matches it firmly. Clone size, where shown, is once, few, many, or a class for clones that have expanded.

V gene	clone size	D gene	J gene	CDR3 protein	CDR3 DNA
TRBV27	.	TRBD2	TRBJ2-1	CASSPGRSSYNEQFF	TGTGCCAGCTCCCCCGGGAGGAGCTCCTACAATGAGCAGTTCTTC
TRBV5-1	once	TRBD1	TRBJ2-1	CASSSPKTGGSYNEQFF	TGCGCCAGCAGCTCCCCAAAGACAGGGGGTTCCTACAATGAGCAGTTCTTC
TRBV5-4	.	TRBD2	TRBJ2-2	CASSKREGFGELFF	TGTGCCAGCAGCAAGCGGGAAGGCTTCGGGGAGCTGTTTTTT
TRBV19	.	TRBD1	TRBJ2-7	CASRGTGVHEQYF	TGTGCCAGTAGAGGGACAGGGGTCCACGAGCAGTACTTC
TRBV7-9	.	TRBD2	TRBJ2-2	CASSLPGGTGELFF	TGTGCCAGCAGCTTACCGGGAGGGACCGGGGAGCTGTTTTTT
TRBV29-1	.	.	TRBJ2-1	CSARAWTLSYNEQFF	TGCAGCGCTCGCGCCTGGACTCTCTCCTACAATGAGCAGTTCTTC
TRBV5-5	.	.	TRBJ2-7	CASNPWTTFSEQYF	TGTGCCAGCAACCCATGGACTACTTTCTCCGAGCAGTACTTC
TRBV28	.	TRBD1	TRBJ1-2	CASSNRDRRRYGYTF	TGTGCCAGCAGCAACCGGGACAGGCGGCGATATGGCTACACCTTC
TRBV28	.	TRBD2	TRBJ2-7	CATDRASGGYEQYF	TGTGCCACCGATCGGGCTAGCGGGGGGTACGAGCAGTACTTC
TRBV5-1	.	.	TRBJ1-2	CASSERGSGYTF	TGCGCCAGCTCGGAGAGAGGTTCTGGCTACACCTTC
TRBV7-2	once	.	TRBJ1-5	CASSLDSGLSNQPQHF	TGTGCCAGCAGCTTAGATTCGGGGTTAAGCAATCAGCCCCAGCATTTT
TRBV29-1	.	.	TRBJ2-1	CSAVGVNEQFF	TGCAGCGCGGTGGGTGTAAATGAGCAGTTCTTC
TRBV15	.	TRBD1	TRBJ2-7	CATSLGGETGYEQYF	TGTGCCACCAGTTTAGGGGGCGAGACGGGTTACGAGCAGTACTTC
TRBV11-2	.	.	TRBJ2-1	CASSLGFVGLGAYNEQFF	TGTGCCAGCAGCTTAGGATTCGTGGGATTGGGGGCTTACAATGAGCAGTTCTTC
TRBV27	.	.	TRBJ2-7	CASSFTSAYEQYF	TGTGCCAGCAGTTTTACTTCGGCCTACGAGCAGTACTTC
TRBV4-1	.	TRBD2	TRBJ2-3	CASSQDTSGRSTDTQYF	TGCGCCAGCAGCCAAGATACTAGCGGGAGGTCCACAGATACGCAGTATTTT
TRBV29-1	.	TRBD1	TRBJ2-1	CSTVLQGVFGEQFF	TGCAGCACCGTTCTACAGGGGGTGTTCGGTGAGCAGTTCTTC
TRBV7-9	.	TRBD1	TRBJ2-2	CASSSTGGKSQAGELFF	TGTGCCAGCAGCTCCACAGGGGGCAAGTCTCAGGCCGGGGAGCTGTTTTTT
TRBV7-9	.	.	TRBJ2-3	CASTQGKWGNTDTQYF	TGTGCCAGCACCCAAGGGAAATGGGGTAACACAGATACGCAGTATTTT
TRBV6-5	.	.	TRBJ2-2	CASMGLYTGELFF	TGTGCCAGCATGGGGTTATACACCGGGGAGCTGTTTTTT
TRBV14	.	.	TRBJ1-3	CASSQAYAGNTIYF	TGTGCCAGCAGCCAGGCGTACGCTGGAAACACCATATATTTT
TRBV27	.	TRBD1	TRBJ2-7	CASTGQGGEQYF	TGTGCCAGCACCGGACAGGGCGGCGAGCAGTACTTC
TRBV2	once	.	TRBJ1-5	CASSEALSQPQHF	TGTGCCAGCAGTGAAGCCCTAAGTCAGCCCCAGCATTTT
TRBV6-5	.	.	TRBJ2-1	CASSYRARRGNEQFF	TGTGCCAGCAGTTACAGGGCTAGGAGGGGAAATGAGCAGTTCTTC
TRBV13	once	TRBD1	TRBJ2-5	CASSEPGQGQETQYF	TGTGCCAGCAGTGAACCCGGACAGGGCCAAGAGACCCAGTACTTC
TRBV11-3	.	TRBD2	TRBJ2-1	CASSLDGSGMGNEQFF	TGTGCCAGCAGCTTAGACGGTAGCGGGATGGGTAATGAGCAGTTCTTC
TRBV11-2	.	TRBD1	TRBJ2-1	CASSLASGQGQFF	TGTGCCAGCAGCTTAGCCTCGGGACAGGGGCAGTTCTTC
TRBV19	once	.	TRBJ1-5	CASSIGFGVNQPQHF	TGTGCCAGTAGTATAGGATTCGGGGTAAATCAGCCCCAGCATTTT
TRBV7-9	.	.	TRBJ2-5	CASSLWETQYF	TGTGCCAGCAGCTTATGGGAGACCCAGTACTTC
TRBV14	.	.	TRBJ2-7	CASSQLAGILHEQYF	TGTGCCAGCAGCCAACTTGCAGGGATTCTCCACGAGCAGTACTTC
TRBV28	.	.	TRBJ2-3	CASSLDRVADTQYF	TGTGCCAGCAGTTTAGATAGGGTTGCAGATACGCAGTATTTT
TRBV2	.	.	TRBJ2-7	CASILLGGGNYEQYF	TGTGCCAGCATCCTACTGGGGGGAGGAAACTACGAGCAGTACTTC
TRBV9	.	TRBD2	TRBJ2-2	CASSAWTSGTNTGELFF	TGTGCCAGCAGCGCCTGGACTAGCGGGACGAACACCGGGGAGCTGTTTTTT
TRBV6-5	.	.	TRBJ2-7	CASSYSAGDGGYEQYF	TGTGCCAGCAGTTACTCAGCAGGGGATGGCGGCTACGAGCAGTACTTC
TRBV27	once	.	TRBJ2-7	CASKGAYEQYF	TGTGCCAGCAAGGGGGCCTACGAGCAGTACTTC
TRBV14	.	.	TRBJ2-2	CASSLGTGGELFF	TGTGCCAGCAGCCTCGGGACCGGCGGGGAGCTGTTTTTT
TRBV30	.	.	TRBJ2-5	CAWSSLVDREQETQYF	TGTGCCTGGAGTTCCCTCGTTGACCGGGAACAAGAGACCCAGTACTTC
TRBV7-9	.	.	TRBJ2-1	CASSPTGIYLLDEQFF	TGTGCCAGCAGTCCAACAGGGATATACCTCCTGGATGAGCAGTTCTTC
TRBV19	.	TRBD1	TRBJ1-5	CASDRASNQPQHF	TGTGCCAGTGACAGGGCTAGCAATCAGCCCCAGCATTTT
TRBV27	.	TRBD2	TRBJ2-1	CASRATSGTTEQFF	TGTGCCAGCAGGGCGACTAGCGGGACGACGGAGCAGTTCTTC
TRBV5-6	.	.	TRBJ1-1	CASSLEDRPIF	TGTGCCAGCAGCTTGGAAGACCGGCCCATCTTT
TRBV29-1	few	TRBD1	TRBJ2-7	CSVGPGGDEQYF	TGCAGCGTTGGACCAGGGGGCGACGAGCAGTACTTC
TRBV7-9	.	TRBD1	TRBJ1-2	CASSSGQAGDYGYTF	TGTGCCAGCAGCTCAGGACAGGCTGGCGACTATGGCTACACCTTC
TRBV6-5	.	.	TRBJ2-2	CASSYSQGTTGELFF	TGTGCCAGCAGTTACTCTCAGGGGACCACCGGGGAGCTGTTTTTT
TRBV6-5	.	TRBD2	TRBJ2-3	CASSSLAGSTDTQYF	TGTGCCAGCAGCTCACTAGCGGGAAGCACAGATACGCAGTATTTT
TRBV7-9	.	.	TRBJ2-7	CASSFVSANYEQYF	TGTGCCAGCAGCTTTGTCTCCGCGAACTACGAGCAGTACTTC
TRBV5-1	.	.	TRBJ2-7	CASSSSGSYEQYF	TGCGCCAGCAGCTCGTCAGGGTCCTACGAGCAGTACTTC
TRBV6-5	.	.	TRBJ1-1	CASSYLGTGTEAFF	TGTGCCAGCAGTTACCTCGGGACGGGCACTGAAGCTTTCTTT